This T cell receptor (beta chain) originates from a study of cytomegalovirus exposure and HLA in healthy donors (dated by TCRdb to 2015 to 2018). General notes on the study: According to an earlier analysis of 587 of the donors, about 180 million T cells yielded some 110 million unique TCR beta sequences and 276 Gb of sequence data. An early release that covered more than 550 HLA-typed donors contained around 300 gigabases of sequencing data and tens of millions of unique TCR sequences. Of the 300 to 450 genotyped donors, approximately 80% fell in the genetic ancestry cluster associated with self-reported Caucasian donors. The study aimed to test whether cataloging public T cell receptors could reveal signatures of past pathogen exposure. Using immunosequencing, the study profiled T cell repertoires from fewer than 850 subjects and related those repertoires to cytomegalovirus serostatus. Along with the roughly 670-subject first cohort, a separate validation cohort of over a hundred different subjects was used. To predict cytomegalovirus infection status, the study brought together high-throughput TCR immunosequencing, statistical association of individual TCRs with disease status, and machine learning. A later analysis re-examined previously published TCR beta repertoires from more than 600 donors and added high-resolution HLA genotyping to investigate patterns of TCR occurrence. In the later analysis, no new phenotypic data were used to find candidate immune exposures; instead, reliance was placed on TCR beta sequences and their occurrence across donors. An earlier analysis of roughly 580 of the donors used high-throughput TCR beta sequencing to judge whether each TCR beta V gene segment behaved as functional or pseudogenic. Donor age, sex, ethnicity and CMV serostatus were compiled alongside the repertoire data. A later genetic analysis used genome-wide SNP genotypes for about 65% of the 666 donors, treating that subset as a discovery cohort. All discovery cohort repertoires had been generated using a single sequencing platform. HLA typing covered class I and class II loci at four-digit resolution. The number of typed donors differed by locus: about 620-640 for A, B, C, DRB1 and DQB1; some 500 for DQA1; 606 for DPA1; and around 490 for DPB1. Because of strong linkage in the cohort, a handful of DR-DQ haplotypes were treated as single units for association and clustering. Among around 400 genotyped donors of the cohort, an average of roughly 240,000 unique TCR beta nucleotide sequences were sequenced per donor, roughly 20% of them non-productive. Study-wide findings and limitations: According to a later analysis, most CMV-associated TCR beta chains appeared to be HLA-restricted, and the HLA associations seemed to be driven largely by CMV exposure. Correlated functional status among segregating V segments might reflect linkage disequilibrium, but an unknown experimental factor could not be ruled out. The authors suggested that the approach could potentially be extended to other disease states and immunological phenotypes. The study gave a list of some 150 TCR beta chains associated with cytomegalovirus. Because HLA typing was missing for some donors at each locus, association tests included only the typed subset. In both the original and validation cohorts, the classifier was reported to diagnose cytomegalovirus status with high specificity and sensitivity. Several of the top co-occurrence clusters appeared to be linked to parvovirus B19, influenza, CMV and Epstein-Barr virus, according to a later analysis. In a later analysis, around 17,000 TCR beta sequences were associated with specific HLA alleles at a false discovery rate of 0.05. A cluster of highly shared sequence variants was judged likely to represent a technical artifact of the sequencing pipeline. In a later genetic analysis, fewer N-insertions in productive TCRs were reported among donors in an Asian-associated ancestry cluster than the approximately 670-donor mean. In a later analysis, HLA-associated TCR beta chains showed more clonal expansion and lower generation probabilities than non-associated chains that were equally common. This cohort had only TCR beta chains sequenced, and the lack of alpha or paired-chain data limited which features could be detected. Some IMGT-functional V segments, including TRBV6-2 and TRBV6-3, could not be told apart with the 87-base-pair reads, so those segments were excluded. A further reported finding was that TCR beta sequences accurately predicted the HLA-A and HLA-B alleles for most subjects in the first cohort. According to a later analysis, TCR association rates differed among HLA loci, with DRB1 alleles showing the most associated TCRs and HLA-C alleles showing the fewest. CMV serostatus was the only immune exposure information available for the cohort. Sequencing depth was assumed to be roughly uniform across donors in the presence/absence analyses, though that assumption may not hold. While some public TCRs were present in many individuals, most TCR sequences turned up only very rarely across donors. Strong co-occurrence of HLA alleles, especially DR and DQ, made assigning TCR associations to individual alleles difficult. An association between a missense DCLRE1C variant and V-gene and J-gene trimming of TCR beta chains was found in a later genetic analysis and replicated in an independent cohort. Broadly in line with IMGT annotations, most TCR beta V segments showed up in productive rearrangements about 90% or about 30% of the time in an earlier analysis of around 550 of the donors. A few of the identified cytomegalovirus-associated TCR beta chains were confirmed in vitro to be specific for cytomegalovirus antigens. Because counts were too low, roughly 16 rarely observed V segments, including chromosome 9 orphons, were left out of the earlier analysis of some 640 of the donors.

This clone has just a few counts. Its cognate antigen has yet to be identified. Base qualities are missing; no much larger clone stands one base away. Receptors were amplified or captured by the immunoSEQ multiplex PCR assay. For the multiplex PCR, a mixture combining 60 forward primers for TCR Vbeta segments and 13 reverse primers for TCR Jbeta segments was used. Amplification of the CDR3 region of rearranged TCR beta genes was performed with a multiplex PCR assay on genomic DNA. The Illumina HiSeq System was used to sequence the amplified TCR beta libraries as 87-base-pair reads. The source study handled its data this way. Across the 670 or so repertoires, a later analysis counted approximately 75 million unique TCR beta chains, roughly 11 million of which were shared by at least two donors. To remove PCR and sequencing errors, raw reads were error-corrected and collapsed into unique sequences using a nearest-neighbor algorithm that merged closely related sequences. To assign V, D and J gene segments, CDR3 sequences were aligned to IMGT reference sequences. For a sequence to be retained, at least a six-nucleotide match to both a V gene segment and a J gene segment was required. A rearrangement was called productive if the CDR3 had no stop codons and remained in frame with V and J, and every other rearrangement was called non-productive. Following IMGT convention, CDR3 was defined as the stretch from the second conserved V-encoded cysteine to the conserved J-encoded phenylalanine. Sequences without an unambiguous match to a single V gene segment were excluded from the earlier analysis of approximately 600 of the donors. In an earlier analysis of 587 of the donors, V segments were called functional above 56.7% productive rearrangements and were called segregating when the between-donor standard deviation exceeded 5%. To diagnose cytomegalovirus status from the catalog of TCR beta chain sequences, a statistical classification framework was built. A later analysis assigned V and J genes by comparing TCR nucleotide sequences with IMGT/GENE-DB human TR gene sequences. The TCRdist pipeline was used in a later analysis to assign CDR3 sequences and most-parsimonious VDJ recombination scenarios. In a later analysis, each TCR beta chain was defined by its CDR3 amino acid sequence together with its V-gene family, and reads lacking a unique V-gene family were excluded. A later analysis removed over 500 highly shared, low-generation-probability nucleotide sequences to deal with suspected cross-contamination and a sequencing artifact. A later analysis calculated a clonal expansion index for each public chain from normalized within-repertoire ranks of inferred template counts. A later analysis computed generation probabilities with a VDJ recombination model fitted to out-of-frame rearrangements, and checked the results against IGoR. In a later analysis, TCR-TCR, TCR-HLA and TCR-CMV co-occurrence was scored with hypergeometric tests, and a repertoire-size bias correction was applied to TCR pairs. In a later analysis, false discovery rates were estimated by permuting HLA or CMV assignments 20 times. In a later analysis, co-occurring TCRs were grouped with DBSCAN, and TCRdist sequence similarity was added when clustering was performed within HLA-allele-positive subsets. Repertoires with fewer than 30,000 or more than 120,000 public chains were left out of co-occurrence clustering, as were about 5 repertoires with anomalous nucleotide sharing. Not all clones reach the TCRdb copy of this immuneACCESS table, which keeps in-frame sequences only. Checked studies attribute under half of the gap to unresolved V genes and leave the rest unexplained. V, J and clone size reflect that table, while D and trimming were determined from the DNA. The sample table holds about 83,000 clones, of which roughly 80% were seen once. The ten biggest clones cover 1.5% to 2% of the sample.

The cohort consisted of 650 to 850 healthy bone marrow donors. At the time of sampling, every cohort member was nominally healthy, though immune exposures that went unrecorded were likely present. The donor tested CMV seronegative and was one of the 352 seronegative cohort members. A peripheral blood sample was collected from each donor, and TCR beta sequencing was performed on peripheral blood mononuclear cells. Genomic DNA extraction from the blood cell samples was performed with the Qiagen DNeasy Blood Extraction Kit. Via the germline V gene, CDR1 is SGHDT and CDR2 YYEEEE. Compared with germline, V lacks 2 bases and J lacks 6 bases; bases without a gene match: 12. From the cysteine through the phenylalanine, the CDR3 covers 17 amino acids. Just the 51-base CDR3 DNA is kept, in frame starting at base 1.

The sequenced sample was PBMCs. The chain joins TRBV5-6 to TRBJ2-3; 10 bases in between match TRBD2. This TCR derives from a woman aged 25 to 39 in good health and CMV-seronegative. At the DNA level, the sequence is TGTGCCAGCAGCTTACCGGGTGAGCGGGAGGGCCCGGATACGCAGTATTTT. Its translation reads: CASSLPGEREGPDTQYF.